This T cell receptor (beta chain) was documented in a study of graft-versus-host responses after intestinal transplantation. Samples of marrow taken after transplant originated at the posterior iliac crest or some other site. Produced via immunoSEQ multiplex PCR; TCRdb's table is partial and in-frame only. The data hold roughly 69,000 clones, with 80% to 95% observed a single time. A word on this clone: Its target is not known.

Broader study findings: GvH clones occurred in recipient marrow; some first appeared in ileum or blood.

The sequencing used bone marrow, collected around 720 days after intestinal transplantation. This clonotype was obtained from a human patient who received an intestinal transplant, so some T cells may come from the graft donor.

The CDR3 sequence: CASFEPGQMNTEAFF. DNA of the CDR3: TGCGCCAGCTTCGAGCCGGGACAGATGAACACTGAAGCTTTCTTT. This chain links TRBV5-1 with TRBJ1-1; TRBD1 matches at 7 bases. Germline V gene data show CDR1 as SGHRS and CDR2 as YFSETQ. The CDR3 is made up of 15 amino acids. Germline trimming cut 7 bases from V and 0 bases from J; bases unmatched to any gene: 9.